This is a list of T cell receptor beta chains from one sample in a study of T cells in Graves' hyperthyroidism and ophthalmopathy. TCRdb itself ran the multiplex PCR reads through MiXCR, one entry per CDR3 protein. Among fewer than 600,000 distinct CDR3 sequences listed, 14% were seen once. Sequencing was done on a sample of blood. The origin of the receptors is a woman aged 18-29 years with Graves' hyperthyroidism. Each CDR3 is given with its conserved first and last residue. A D gene is named only where the DNA matches it firmly. For some rows the clone size is stated as once, few or many, or as a class when expanded; others skip it.

cdr3_length d_call j_call clone_size v_call cdr3_aa cdr3_nt
15 NA TRBJ1-4 many TRBV10-3 CAISEALEANEKLFF TGTGCCATCAGTGAGGCACTAGAAGCTAATGAAAAACTGTTTTTT
15 NA TRBJ1-3 many TRBV12-3/TRBV12-4 CASSLGSSSGNTIYF TGTGCCAGCAGTTTAGGCAGCTCTTCTGGAAACACCATATATTTT
15 TRBD1 TRBJ1-5 many TRBV6-5 CASSYPDRDGQPQHF TGTGCCAGCAGTTACCCGGACAGGGACGGACAGCCCCAGCATTTT
14 TRBD1 TRBJ1-1 many TRBV19 CASGTGDKVTEAFF TGTGCCAGCGGGACAGGGGATAAGGTTACTGAAGCTTTCTTT
15 NA TRBJ2-3 few TRBV29-1 CSVEDFTTTTDTQYF TGCAGCGTTGAAGATTTTACTACCACCACAGATACGCAGTATTTT
14 TRBD2 TRBJ2-1 NA TRBV28 CASRLAENYNEQFF TGTGCCAGCAGACTAGCGGAAAACTACAATGAGCAGTTCTTC
13 TRBD2 TRBJ2-3 many TRBV20-1 CSALWTSGKGEYF TGCAGTGCCCTATGGACTAGCGGCAAGGGCGAGTATTTT
13 NA TRBJ1-1 many TRBV7-2 CASSLQGSTEAFF TGTGCCAGCAGCTTACAGGGATCCACTGAAGCTTTCTTT
13 TRBD1 TRBJ1-1 NA TRBV7-2 CASSIRDRSEAFF TGTGCCAGCAGCATACGGGACAGGAGCGAAGCTTTCTTT
22 NA TRBJ2-1 many TRBV12-3/TRBV12-4 CASSDLALFPGQGSPYYNEQFF TGTGCCAGCTCTGACCTCGCCCTCTTTCCAGGCCAGGGCTCCCCTTACTACAATGAGCAGTTCTTC
16 NA TRBJ1-5 many TRBV6-1 CASRILQGFSNQPQHF TGTGCCAGCAGAATATTACAGGGATTTAGCAATCAGCCCCAGCATTTT
12 TRBD1 TRBJ1-1 many TRBV2 CASSVGQGEAFF TGTGCCAGCAGTGTGGGACAGGGTGAAGCTTTCTTT
16 NA TRBJ2-1 few TRBV24-1 CAASDPPGGPGNEQFF TGTGCCGCCAGTGACCCACCCGGAGGGCCCGGAAATGAGCAGTTCTTC
13 NA TRBJ2-1 many TRBV30 CAWRKRADNEQFF TGTGCCTGGAGGAAGCGGGCGGACAATGAGCAGTTCTTC
15 TRBD2 TRBJ2-3 many TRBV6-1 CASSATSGSADTQYF TGTGCCAGCAGCGCAACTAGCGGGTCTGCAGATACGCAGTATTTT
16 TRBD2 TRBJ2-5 many TRBV7-9 CASSHGLAGDGETQYF TGTGCCAGCAGCCACGGACTAGCGGGAGATGGGGAGACCCAGTACTTC
15 NA TRBJ2-5 NA TRBV7-3 CASSPGTGTWETQYF TGTGCCAGCAGCCCAGGGACCGGGACGTGGGAGACCCAGTACTTC
14 NA TRBJ2-1 many TRBV18 CASSPSDRGGGQFF TGTGCCAGCTCCCCCTCGGACCGGGGCGGTGGGCAGTTCTTC
16 NA TRBJ2-3 NA TRBV5-1 CASARSGGGLTDTQYF TGCGCCAGTGCCCGAAGTGGGGGGGGGCTCACAGATACGCAGTATTTT
14 NA TRBJ2-2 many TRBV29-1 CSVRTDGWSGELFF TGCAGCGTTCGGACAGATGGTTGGTCCGGGGAGCTGTTTTTT
16 TRBD1 TRBJ2-2 many TRBV20-1 CSARDAGTVNTGELFF TGCAGTGCTAGAGATGCCGGGACAGTGAACACCGGGGAGCTGTTTTTT
17 TRBD2 TRBJ2-3 once TRBV11-2 CASSQEWRREREDTQYF TGTGCCAGCAGCCAAGAATGGAGGCGGGAGAGGGAAGATACGCAGTATTTT
12 NA TRBJ2-1 few TRBV11-3 CASSRTSIEQFF TGTGCCAGCAGCCGAACTAGTATTGAGCAGTTCTTC
14 TRBD1 TRBJ1-6 NA TRBV27 CASSLKGQSHGFHF TGTGCCAGCAGTTTAAAGGGACAGTCCCATGGATTCCACTTT
11 NA TRBJ2-7 few TRBV11-3 CASSYGGQQYF TGTGCCAGCAGCTACGGGGGGCAGCAGTACTTC
13 NA TRBJ2-3 many TRBV7-2 CASSLVVTDTQYF TGTGCCAGCAGCTTAGTGGTGACAGATACGCAGTATTTT
16 TRBD2 TRBJ2-1 many TRBV12-3/TRBV12-4 CASSPWTSGSGNEQFF TGTGCCAGCAGCCCCTGGACTAGCGGGAGTGGCAATGAGCAGTTCTTC
13 TRBD1 TRBJ1-1 few TRBV3-1 CASRKQGGTEAFF TGTGCCAGCAGGAAACAGGGGGGGACTGAAGCTTTCTTT
12 NA TRBJ2-3 many TRBV3-1 CASSQDSDTQYF TGTGCCAGCAGCCAAGATTCCGATACGCAGTATTTT
16 TRBD1 TRBJ1-4 NA TRBV15 CATSRDLGTGTEKLFF TGTGCCACCAGCAGAGATCTTGGGACAGGGACTGAAAAACTGTTTTTT
16 TRBD1 TRBJ1-2 many TRBV11-3 CASSLWQGARHYGYTF TGTGCCAGCAGCTTATGGCAGGGGGCGCGACACTATGGCTACACCTTC